The 5 T cell receptor beta chains given below trace back to one sample, sequenced in a study of blood T cells in healthy people across ages. A sample-barcoded 5' primer and a J-beta primer mix were used in a second PCR of about 6 to 11 cycles. TCRdb passed the 5' RACE reads through MiXCR, listing each CDR3 protein once. The sample holds roughly 1.6 million distinct CDR3 sequences; about 31% are singletons and the top ten take about 11%. The sequenced sample consisted of blood. Every receptor here comes from a woman aged 25 to 39 in good health.

CDR3 sequence: CAWSMGLGDPETQYF. CDR3 DNA: TGTGCCTGGAGTATGGGACTAGGGGACCCAGAGACCCAGTACTTC. The chain has TRBV30 and TRBJ2-5; 8 bases line up with TRBD2. This CDR3 is built from 15 residues. Germline loops: CDR1 GTSNPN, CDR2 SVGIG (reference sequence). The V and J ends lost 2 bases and 4 bases, in that order; junction bases with no gene match: 9.

In this sample, this clonotype turned up many times. The genes are TRBV27 and TRBJ2-5; 7 bases are a match to TRBD2. The germline CDR1 and CDR2 sequences are MNHEY and SMNVEV (reference sequence). The CDR3 length is 14 residues. Trimming took 4 bases from V and 9 from J; bases not matched to a gene: 11. The CDR3 here is CASSSGLSGASQYF. The CDR3 region has the DNA TGTGCCAGCAGTTCCGGGCTCAGCGGGGCGTCCCAGTACTTC.

A word on this clonotype: A junction boundary mismatches the germline segment, possibly from a read error. This chain joins TRBV12-3 or TRBV12-4 and TRBJ2-3, with D tentatively TRBD2 (6 bases). This CDR3 comprises 15 residues. The CDR3 DNA follows: TGTGCCTGCAGTCTGCGGGGCACAAGCACAGATACGCAGTATTTT. This gives the protein CACSLRGTSTDTQYF.

V is TRBV7-9 and J is TRBJ2-3, with 7 bases aligning to TRBD1. Unmatched junction bases numbered 6, after V lost 4 bases and J lost 2 bases. The length of the CDR3 is 15 residues. Germline V lookup: CDR1 SEHNR, CDR2 FQNEAQ (reference sequence). The CDR3 DNA sequence: TGTGCCAGCAGCTCAGGACAGGCCGACACAGATACGCAGTATTTT. Translated, it gives CASSSGQADTDTQYF.

This clonotype was counted only a few times. The genes are TRBV28 and TRBJ2-5; D remains unclear. The CDR3 spans 15 residues. V dropped 1 base and J dropped 5 bases, with 14 bases sitting between them. Per germline, CDR1 MDHEN and CDR2 SYDVKM. CDR3 sequence reads: CASSLSFRIGETQYF. The CDR3 DNA reads as TGTGCCAGCAGTTTATCCTTCAGGATCGGGGAGACCCAGTACTTC. Full variable domain (remainder filled in from reference TRBV28 and TRBJ2-5): DVKVTQSSRYLVKRTGEKVFLECVQDMDHENMFWYRQDPGLGLRLIYFSYDVKMKEKGDIPEGYSVSREKKERFSLILESASTNQTSMYLCASSLSFRIGETQYFGPGTRLLVL.